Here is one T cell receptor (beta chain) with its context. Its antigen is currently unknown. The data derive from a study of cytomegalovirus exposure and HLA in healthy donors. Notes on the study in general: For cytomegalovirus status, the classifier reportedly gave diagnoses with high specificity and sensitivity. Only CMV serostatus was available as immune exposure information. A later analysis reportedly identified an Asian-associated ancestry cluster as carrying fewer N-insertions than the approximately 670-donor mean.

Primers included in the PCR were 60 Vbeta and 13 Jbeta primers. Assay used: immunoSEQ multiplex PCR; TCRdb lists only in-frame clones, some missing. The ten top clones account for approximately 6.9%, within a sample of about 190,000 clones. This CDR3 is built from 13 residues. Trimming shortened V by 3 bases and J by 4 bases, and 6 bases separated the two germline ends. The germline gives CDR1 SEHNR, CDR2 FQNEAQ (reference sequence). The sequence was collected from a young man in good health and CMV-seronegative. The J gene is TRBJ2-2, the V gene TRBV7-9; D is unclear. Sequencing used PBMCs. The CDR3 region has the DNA TGTGCCAGCAGCTTGGGCTCCACCGGGGAGCTGTTTTTT. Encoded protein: CASSLGSTGELFF.